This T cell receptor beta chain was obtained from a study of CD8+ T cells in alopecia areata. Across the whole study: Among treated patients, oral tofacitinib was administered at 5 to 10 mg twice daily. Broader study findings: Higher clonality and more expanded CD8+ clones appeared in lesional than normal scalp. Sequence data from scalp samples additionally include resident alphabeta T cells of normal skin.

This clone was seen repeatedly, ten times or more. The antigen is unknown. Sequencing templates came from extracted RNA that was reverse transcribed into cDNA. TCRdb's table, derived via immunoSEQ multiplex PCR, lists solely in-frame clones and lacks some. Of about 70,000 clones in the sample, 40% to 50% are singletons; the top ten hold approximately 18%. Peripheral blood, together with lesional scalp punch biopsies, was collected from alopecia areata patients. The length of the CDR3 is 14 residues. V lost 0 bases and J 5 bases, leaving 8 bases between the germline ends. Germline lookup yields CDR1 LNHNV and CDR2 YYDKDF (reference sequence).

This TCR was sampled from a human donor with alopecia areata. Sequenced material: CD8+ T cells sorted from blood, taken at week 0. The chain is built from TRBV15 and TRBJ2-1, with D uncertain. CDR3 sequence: CATSREWNDNEQFF. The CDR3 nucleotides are TGTGCCACCAGCAGAGAATGGAACGACAATGAGCAGTTCTTC.